A selection of T cell receptor beta chains follows, all from one sample in a study of Graves' ophthalmopathy and Graves' hyperthyroidism. TCRdb fed the multiplex PCR reads into MiXCR, producing one record per CDR3 protein. The sample contains 650,000 to 800,000 distinct CDR3 sequences, about 40% of which appear only once. Sequenced sample: peripheral blood. Every receptor here comes from an adult man with Graves' ophthalmopathy. Each CDR3 is given with its conserved first and last residue. Fields, in order: CDR3 protein, CDR3 DNA, clone size, D gene, V gene, J gene. A D gene is named only where the DNA matches it firmly. The size field is filled for only some rows; it gives once, few, many or a size class.

CDR3 protein: CAWSVRHRGNEKLFF
CDR3 DNA: TGTGCCTGGAGTGTTCGTCACAGGGGAAATGAAAAACTGTTTTTT
clone size: NA
D gene: TRBD1
V gene: TRBV30
J gene: TRBJ1-4

CDR3 protein: CASRGTGESEKLFF
CDR3 DNA: TGTGCCAGTAGAGGGACAGGGGAAAGTGAAAAACTGTTTTTT
clone size: many
D gene: TRBD1
V gene: TRBV19
J gene: TRBJ1-4

CDR3 protein: CASKGTGGGNTIYF
CDR3 DNA: TGTGCCAGCAAAGGGACAGGCGGTGGAAACACCATATATTTT
clone size: NA
D gene: TRBD1
V gene: TRBV2
J gene: TRBJ1-3

CDR3 protein: CASSPPSGNTGELFF
CDR3 DNA: TGTGCCAGCTCACCACCGAGCGGGAACACCGGGGAGCTGTTTTTT
clone size: NA
D gene: NA
V gene: TRBV10-3
J gene: TRBJ2-2

CDR3 protein: CAIRTGVYEQYF
CDR3 DNA: TGTGCCATCAGGACAGGGGTTTACGAGCAGTACTTC
clone size: NA
D gene: TRBD1
V gene: TRBV10-3
J gene: TRBJ2-7

CDR3 protein: CASSEGTGGSSGELFF
CDR3 DNA: TGTGCCAGCAGTGAAGGGACAGGGGGTAGTAGCGGGGAGCTGTTTTTT
clone size: many
D gene: TRBD1
V gene: TRBV2
J gene: TRBJ2-2

CDR3 protein: CASSQASSSEYTGELFF
CDR3 DNA: TGTGCCAGCAGCCAAGCCTCGTCTAGCGAATACACCGGGGAGCTGTTTTTT
clone size: few
D gene: NA
V gene: TRBV7-2
J gene: TRBJ2-2

CDR3 protein: CASKPNPDSSGANVLTF
CDR3 DNA: TGTGCCAGCAAACCTAACCCGGACAGCTCTGGGGCCAACGTCCTGACTTTC
clone size: NA
D gene: NA
V gene: TRBV10-3
J gene: TRBJ2-6

CDR3 protein: CASSLAQGAGGYTF
CDR3 DNA: TGTGCCAGCAGTTTAGCACAGGGGGCGGGTGGCTACACCTTC
clone size: few
D gene: TRBD1
V gene: TRBV12-3/TRBV12-4
J gene: TRBJ1-2

CDR3 protein: CASSERSGGDYGYTF
CDR3 DNA: TGTGCCAGCAGTGAAAGGTCAGGCGGGGACTATGGCTACACCTTC
clone size: few
D gene: NA
V gene: TRBV6-5
J gene: TRBJ1-2

CDR3 protein: CASSPTHRVSGNQPQHF
CDR3 DNA: TGTGCCAGCAGCCCAACACACAGGGTCTCGGGCAATCAGCCCCAGCATTTT
clone size: NA
D gene: NA
V gene: TRBV7-9
J gene: TRBJ1-5

CDR3 protein: CASMGGTGTSGSLAYEQYF
CDR3 DNA: TGCGCCAGCATGGGGGGAACCGGGACTAGCGGGAGTCTGGCCTACGAGCAGTACTTC
clone size: NA
D gene: TRBD2
V gene: TRBV5-1
J gene: TRBJ2-7

CDR3 protein: CASSLYRGPKYGYTF
CDR3 DNA: TGTGCCAGCAGCTTGTACAGGGGTCCAAAGTATGGCTACACCTTC
clone size: NA
D gene: TRBD1
V gene: TRBV11-2
J gene: TRBJ1-2

CDR3 protein: CASSLGGGVDGYTF
CDR3 DNA: TGTGCCAGCAGTTTAGGTGGAGGGGTCGATGGCTACACCTTC
clone size: NA
D gene: NA
V gene: TRBV25-1
J gene: TRBJ1-2

CDR3 protein: CASSLRTGGEQYF
CDR3 DNA: TGTGCCAGCAGTCTAAGGACAGGGGGCGAGCAGTACTTC
clone size: NA
D gene: TRBD1
V gene: TRBV7-9
J gene: TRBJ2-7

CDR3 protein: CASSFRDGSVSTNEKLFF
CDR3 DNA: TGTGCCAGCAGCTTCAGGGACGGCTCAGTCTCAACTAATGAAAAACTGTTTTTT
clone size: NA
D gene: NA
V gene: TRBV7-9
J gene: TRBJ1-4

CDR3 protein: CASRTELGYQPQHF
CDR3 DNA: TGTGCCAGCAGAACAGAATTGGGGTATCAGCCCCAGCATTTT
clone size: many
D gene: NA
V gene: TRBV6-5
J gene: TRBJ1-5

CDR3 protein: CASSYRNRAGYTF
CDR3 DNA: TGTGCCAGCAGTTACCGAAACAGGGCAGGCTACACCTTC
clone size: many
D gene: NA
V gene: TRBV6-6
J gene: TRBJ1-2

CDR3 protein: CASSNPFMETQYF
CDR3 DNA: TGCGCCAGCAGTAACCCTTTTATGGAGACCCAGTACTTC
clone size: NA
D gene: NA
V gene: TRBV5-1
J gene: TRBJ2-5

CDR3 protein: CASNAGVGGYTF
CDR3 DNA: TGTGCCAGCAATGCAGGGGTTGGTGGCTACACCTTC
clone size: NA
D gene: NA
V gene: TRBV10-3
J gene: TRBJ1-2

CDR3 protein: CASRGQGSDYGYTF
CDR3 DNA: TGTGCCAGCAGGGGGCAGGGAAGCGACTATGGCTACACCTTC
clone size: many
D gene: NA
V gene: TRBV2
J gene: TRBJ1-2

CDR3 protein: CSAPGDRSPLHF
CDR3 DNA: TGCAGTGCCCCAGGGGATAGATCACCCCTCCACTTT
clone size: NA
D gene: NA
V gene: TRBV20-1
J gene: TRBJ1-6

CDR3 protein: CASVETGSANTGELFF
CDR3 DNA: TGTGCCAGCGTTGAAACAGGGAGTGCGAACACCGGGGAGCTGTTTTTT
clone size: NA
D gene: NA
V gene: TRBV6-2/TRBV6-3
J gene: TRBJ2-2

CDR3 protein: CASSVDGYEAFF
CDR3 DNA: TGTGCCAGCAGCGTCGACGGCTATGAAGCTTTCTTT
clone size: many
D gene: NA
V gene: TRBV5-8
J gene: TRBJ1-1

CDR3 protein: CASSDGRGSGANVLTF
CDR3 DNA: TGCGCCAGCAGTGACGGGAGGGGATCTGGGGCCAACGTCCTGACTTTC
clone size: NA
D gene: TRBD2
V gene: TRBV10-2
J gene: TRBJ2-6